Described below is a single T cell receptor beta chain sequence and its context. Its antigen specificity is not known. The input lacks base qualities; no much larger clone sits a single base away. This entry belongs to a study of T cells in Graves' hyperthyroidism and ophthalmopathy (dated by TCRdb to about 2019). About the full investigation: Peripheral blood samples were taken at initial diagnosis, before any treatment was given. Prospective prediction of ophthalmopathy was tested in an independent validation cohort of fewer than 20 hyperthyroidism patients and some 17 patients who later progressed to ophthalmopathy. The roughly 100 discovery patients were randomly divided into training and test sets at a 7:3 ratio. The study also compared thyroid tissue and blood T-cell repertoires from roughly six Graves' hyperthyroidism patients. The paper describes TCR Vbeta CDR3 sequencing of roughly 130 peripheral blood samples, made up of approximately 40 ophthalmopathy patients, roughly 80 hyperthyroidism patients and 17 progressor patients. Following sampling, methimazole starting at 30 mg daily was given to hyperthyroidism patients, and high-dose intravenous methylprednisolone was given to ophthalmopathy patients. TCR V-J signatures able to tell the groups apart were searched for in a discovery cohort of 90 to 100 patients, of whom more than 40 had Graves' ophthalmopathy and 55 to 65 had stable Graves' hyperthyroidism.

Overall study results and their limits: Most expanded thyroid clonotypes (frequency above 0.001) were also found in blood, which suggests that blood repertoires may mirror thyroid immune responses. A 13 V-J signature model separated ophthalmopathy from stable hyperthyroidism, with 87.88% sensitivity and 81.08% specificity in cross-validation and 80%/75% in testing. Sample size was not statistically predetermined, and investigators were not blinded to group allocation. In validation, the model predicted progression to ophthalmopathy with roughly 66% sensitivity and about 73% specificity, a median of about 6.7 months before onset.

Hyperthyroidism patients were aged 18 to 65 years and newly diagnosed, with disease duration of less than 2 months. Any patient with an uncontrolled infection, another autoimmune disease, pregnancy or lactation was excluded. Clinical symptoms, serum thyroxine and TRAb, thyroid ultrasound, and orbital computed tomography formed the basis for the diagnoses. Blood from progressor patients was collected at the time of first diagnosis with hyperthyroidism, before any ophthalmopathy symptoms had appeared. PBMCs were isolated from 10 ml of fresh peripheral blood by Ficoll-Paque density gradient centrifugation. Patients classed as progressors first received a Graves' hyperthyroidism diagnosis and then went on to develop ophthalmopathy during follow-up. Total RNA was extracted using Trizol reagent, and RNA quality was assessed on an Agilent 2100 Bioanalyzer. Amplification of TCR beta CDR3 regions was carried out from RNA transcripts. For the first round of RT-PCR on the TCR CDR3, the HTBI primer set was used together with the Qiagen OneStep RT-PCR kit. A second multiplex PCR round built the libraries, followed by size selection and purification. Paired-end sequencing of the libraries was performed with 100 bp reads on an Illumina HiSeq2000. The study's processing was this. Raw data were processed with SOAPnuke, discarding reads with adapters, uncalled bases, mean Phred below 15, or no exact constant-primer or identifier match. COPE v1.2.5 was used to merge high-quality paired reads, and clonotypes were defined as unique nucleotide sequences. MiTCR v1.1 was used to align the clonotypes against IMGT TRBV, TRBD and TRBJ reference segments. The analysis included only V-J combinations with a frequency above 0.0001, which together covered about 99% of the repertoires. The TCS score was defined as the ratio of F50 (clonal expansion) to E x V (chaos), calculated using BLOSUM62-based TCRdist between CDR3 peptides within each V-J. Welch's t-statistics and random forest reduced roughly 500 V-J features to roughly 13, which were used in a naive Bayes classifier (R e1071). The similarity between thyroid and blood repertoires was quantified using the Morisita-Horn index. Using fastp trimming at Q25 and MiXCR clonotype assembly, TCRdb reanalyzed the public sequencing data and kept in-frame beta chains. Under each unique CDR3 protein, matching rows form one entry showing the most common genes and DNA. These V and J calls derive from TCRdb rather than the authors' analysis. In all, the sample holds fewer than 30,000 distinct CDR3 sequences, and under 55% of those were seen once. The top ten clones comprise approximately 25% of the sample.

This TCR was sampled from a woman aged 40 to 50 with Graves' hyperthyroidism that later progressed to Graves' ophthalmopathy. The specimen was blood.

The CDR3 protein: CSASRGGGFYGYTEAFF. The DNA sequence is as follows: TGCAGTGCGTCCCGGGGAGGGGGATTCTATGGCTACACTGAAGCTTTCTTT. The chain links TRBV20-1 with TRBJ1-1; the best D guess is TRBD1, with 6 bases matching. Inclusive of the bounding cysteine and phenylalanine, the CDR3 is 17 residues long. Only the CDR3 DNA is retained, 51 bases long and in frame from the first base. CDR1 DFQATT and CDR2 SNEGSKA are derived from the germline V gene (reference sequence). The junction shows trimming of 6 bases on V and 3 bases on J, plus 26 bases between the germline ends.